This is a list of T cell receptor beta chains from one sample in a study of cytomegalovirus exposure and HLA in healthy donors. The assay was immunoSEQ multiplex PCR, and TCRdb's table has in-frame clones only and misses some. The sample includes about 130,000 clones, 75% to 85% seen only once; the top ten take roughly 3.5%. The sequenced sample was PBMCs. The source is a man aged 40-49 years in good health and CMV-seronegative. The CDR3 runs from the conserved cysteine through the conserved F or W. The order of the fields is J gene, V gene, clone size, D gene, CDR3 DNA, CDR3 protein. A D gene is named only where the DNA matches it firmly. For some rows the clone size is stated as once, few or many, or as a class when expanded; others skip it.

j_gene: TRBJ1-2
v_gene: TRBV28
abundance: once
d_gene: TRBD1
CDR3nt: TGTGCCAGCGGGGGGACAGGGGCTAACTATGGCTACACCTTC
CDR3aa: CASGGTGANYGYTF

j_gene: TRBJ1-1
v_gene: TRBV19
abundance: -
d_gene: TRBD1
CDR3nt: TGTGCCAGTAGTACCCTCCCGGGACAGGGGGTGAACACTGAAGCTTTCTTT
CDR3aa: CASSTLPGQGVNTEAFF

j_gene: TRBJ1-2
v_gene: TRBV4-2
abundance: -
d_gene: -
CDR3nt: TGTGCCAGCAGCCAAGCCCCGACTGGGTTGTCCGGCTACACCTTC
CDR3aa: CASSQAPTGLSGYTF

j_gene: TRBJ1-5
v_gene: TRBV19
abundance: -
d_gene: -
CDR3nt: TGTGCCAGTAGTATAAGTCGGTGGGAAGGGGCCATCAATCAGCCCCAGCATTTT
CDR3aa: CASSISRWEGAINQPQHF

j_gene: TRBJ1-5
v_gene: TRBV5-6
abundance: -
d_gene: TRBD1
CDR3nt: TGTGCCAGCAGTATTCGACAGGGGAGGACGGGGCAGCCCCAGCATTTT
CDR3aa: CASSIRQGRTGQPQHF

j_gene: TRBJ2-5
v_gene: TRBV28
abundance: -
d_gene: -
CDR3nt: TGTGCCAGCACCACACCGGGGGGCTCGGGGACCCAGTACTTC
CDR3aa: CASTTPGGSGTQYF

j_gene: TRBJ2-7
v_gene: TRBV2
abundance: -
d_gene: TRBD1
CDR3nt: TGTGCCACCCCCGGACAGGGCTCCTACGAGCAGTACTTC
CDR3aa: CATPGQGSYEQYF

j_gene: TRBJ2-1
v_gene: TRBV27
abundance: -
d_gene: TRBD2
CDR3nt: TGTGCCAGCAGTCCTGGGACTAGGGGACATGAGCAGTTCTTC
CDR3aa: CASSPGTRGHEQFF

j_gene: TRBJ2-7
v_gene: TRBV7-8
abundance: -
d_gene: -
CDR3nt: TGTGCCAGCAGCTTCGGGACAACCGCCTACGAGCAGTACTTC
CDR3aa: CASSFGTTAYEQYF

j_gene: TRBJ1-2
v_gene: TRBV19
abundance: once
d_gene: -
CDR3nt: TGTGCCAGTAGCAGGGGTGGCTACACCTTC
CDR3aa: CASSRGGYTF

j_gene: TRBJ2-5
v_gene: TRBV7-2
abundance: -
d_gene: TRBD1
CDR3nt: TGTGCCAGCAGCTCCGGGACAGAAGAGACCCAGTACTTC
CDR3aa: CASSSGTEETQYF

j_gene: TRBJ1-5
v_gene: TRBV7-8
abundance: few
d_gene: -
CDR3nt: TGTGCCAGCAGCTACACAACGGAGAATCAGCCCCAGCATTTT
CDR3aa: CASSYTTENQPQHF

j_gene: TRBJ2-3
v_gene: TRBV2
abundance: -
d_gene: -
CDR3nt: TGTGCCAGCAACGGGAACACAGATACGCAGTATTTT
CDR3aa: CASNGNTDTQYF

j_gene: TRBJ1-5
v_gene: TRBV6-5
abundance: few
d_gene: -
CDR3nt: TGTGCCAGCAGTTACTTCAGGACAGAGAATCAGCCCCAGCATTTT
CDR3aa: CASSYFRTENQPQHF

j_gene: TRBJ2-1
v_gene: TRBV5-1
abundance: -
d_gene: TRBD2
CDR3nt: TGCGCCAGCAGCTTGGTTCCGCTAGCGGGGGCATACAATGAGCAGTTCTTC
CDR3aa: CASSLVPLAGAYNEQFF

j_gene: TRBJ1-4
v_gene: TRBV2
abundance: -
d_gene: -
CDR3nt: TGTGCCAGCCAAAGAGGGACTAATGAAAAACTGTTTTTT
CDR3aa: CASQRGTNEKLFF

j_gene: TRBJ1-1
v_gene: TRBV5-1
abundance: few
d_gene: -
CDR3nt: TGCGCCAGCAGCTTCGCCCCTTTAGGGGGGAGGGACACTGAAGCTTTCTTT
CDR3aa: CASSFAPLGGRDTEAFF

j_gene: TRBJ2-1
v_gene: TRBV20-1
abundance: -
d_gene: -
CDR3nt: TGCAGTGCAACGACAGGCAATGAGCAGTTCTTC
CDR3aa: CSATTGNEQFF

j_gene: TRBJ2-2
v_gene: TRBV11-2
abundance: -
d_gene: -
CDR3nt: TGTGCCAGCAGCCCTAGAGGGACTGCGAACACCGGGGAGCTGTTTTTT
CDR3aa: CASSPRGTANTGELFF

j_gene: TRBJ1-4
v_gene: TRBV5-6
abundance: -
d_gene: -
CDR3nt: TGTGCCAGCAGCCGGCAGGTATCGGCTAATGAAAAACTGTTTTTT
CDR3aa: CASSRQVSANEKLFF

j_gene: TRBJ2-2
v_gene: TRBV5-1
abundance: -
d_gene: TRBD1
CDR3nt: TGCGCCAGCAGCTCGGGACAGGGGTTGTCCGGGGAGCTGTTTTTT
CDR3aa: CASSSGQGLSGELFF

j_gene: TRBJ2-3
v_gene: TRBV15
abundance: -
d_gene: TRBD2
CDR3nt: TGTGCCACCAGCGGACCCGGGACTAGCGGATCCGCCCCTAGCACAGATACGCAGTATTTT
CDR3aa: CATSGPGTSGSAPSTDTQYF

j_gene: TRBJ2-2
v_gene: TRBV4-1
abundance: -
d_gene: -
CDR3nt: TGCGCCAGCAGCCAGCGGAACACCGGGGAGCTGTTTTTT
CDR3aa: CASSQRNTGELFF

j_gene: TRBJ2-1
v_gene: TRBV9
abundance: -
d_gene: TRBD2
CDR3nt: TGTGCCAGCAGCCGGGGGGGGTTGGGTGTAGAGCAGTTCTTC
CDR3aa: CASSRGGLGVEQFF

j_gene: TRBJ2-1
v_gene: TRBV5-4
abundance: -
d_gene: TRBD2
CDR3nt: TGTGCCAGCAGCTCCAATCTAGCGGGGGGGCGTTTGGGGAATGAGCAGTTCTTC
CDR3aa: CASSSNLAGGRLGNEQFF

j_gene: TRBJ2-7
v_gene: TRBV6-1
abundance: -
d_gene: TRBD2
CDR3nt: TGTGCCAGCAGCCTAGGGACTAGCGGGACCTACGAGCAGTACTTC
CDR3aa: CASSLGTSGTYEQYF

j_gene: TRBJ1-2
v_gene: TRBV7-2
abundance: -
d_gene: TRBD1
CDR3nt: TGTGCCAGCAGCCCGATAGGGACAGGGGCTCGCGGCTACACCTTC
CDR3aa: CASSPIGTGARGYTF

j_gene: TRBJ2-7
v_gene: TRBV6-1
abundance: -
d_gene: TRBD1
CDR3nt: TGTGCCAGCAGCCTACAGGGGGCATACGAGCAGTACTTC
CDR3aa: CASSLQGAYEQYF

j_gene: TRBJ1-1
v_gene: TRBV4-3
abundance: -
d_gene: -
CDR3nt: TGCGCCAGCAGCCAGTACACAGAGAACACTGAAGCTTTCTTT
CDR3aa: CASSQYTENTEAFF

j_gene: TRBJ2-7
v_gene: TRBV5-4
abundance: -
d_gene: -
CDR3nt: TGTGCCAGCAGCTTGGTCTCGGGCCGGGGTTTAGCGGCATCCTACGAGCAGTACTTC
CDR3aa: CASSLVSGRGLAASYEQYF

j_gene: TRBJ2-1
v_gene: TRBV4-1
abundance: few
d_gene: TRBD2
CDR3nt: TGCGCCAGCAGCCAAGTACTAGCGGGGGGCTCCCGGGACAATGAGCAGTTCTTC
CDR3aa: CASSQVLAGGSRDNEQFF

j_gene: TRBJ2-7
v_gene: TRBV19
abundance: -
d_gene: TRBD2
CDR3nt: TGTGCCAGTAGTATAACCCCTTGGCGGGGGGGCTTCCCCCCCTACGAGCAGTACTTC
CDR3aa: CASSITPWRGGFPPYEQYF

j_gene: TRBJ2-3
v_gene: TRBV9
abundance: -
d_gene: -
CDR3nt: TGTGCCAGCAGCGTAGCTTCATCCCCGGGAGCTGGCACGCAGTATTTT
CDR3aa: CASSVASSPGAGTQYF

j_gene: TRBJ1-1
v_gene: TRBV5-1
abundance: -
d_gene: TRBD1
CDR3nt: TGCGCCAGCAGCCCGGACAGGGCTAGGGGGGGCACTGAAGCTTTCTTT
CDR3aa: CASSPDRARGGTEAFF

j_gene: TRBJ2-1
v_gene: TRBV19
abundance: -
d_gene: -
CDR3nt: TGTGCCAGTATTGGGGAGCGGCTGGGGGGAATTAAGGATGAGCAGTTCTTC
CDR3aa: CASIGERLGGIKDEQFF

j_gene: TRBJ2-7
v_gene: TRBV19
abundance: few
d_gene: -
CDR3nt: TGTGCCAGTAGTTCGAGCTACGAGCAGTACTTC
CDR3aa: CASSSSYEQYF

j_gene: TRBJ1-3
v_gene: TRBV5-6
abundance: -
d_gene: -
CDR3nt: TGTGCCAGCACCCTCTGGAGCTCTGGAAACACCATATATTTT
CDR3aa: CASTLWSSGNTIYF

j_gene: TRBJ2-1
v_gene: TRBV10-3
abundance: few
d_gene: TRBD1
CDR3nt: TGTGCCATCAGAGACCGGGACAGGGCCCTCAACAATGAGCAGTTCTTC
CDR3aa: CAIRDRDRALNNEQFF

j_gene: TRBJ1-1
v_gene: TRBV13
abundance: -
d_gene: -
CDR3nt: TGTGCCAGCAGCCAAGGGGTCGCAATGAACACTGAAGCTTTCTTT
CDR3aa: CASSQGVAMNTEAFF

j_gene: TRBJ2-7
v_gene: TRBV9
abundance: -
d_gene: TRBD2
CDR3nt: TGTGCCAGCAGCGTTGGAGGGAGGGGCGAGCAGTACTTC
CDR3aa: CASSVGGRGEQYF

j_gene: TRBJ1-5
v_gene: TRBV19
abundance: -
d_gene: -
CDR3nt: TGTGCCAGTACGAACCGCGATCAGGGTCTCAATCAGCCCCAGCATTTT
CDR3aa: CASTNRDQGLNQPQHF